The 3 T cell receptor beta chains in this list originate from one sample, sequenced in a study of blood T cell repertoires in COVID-19. The table came from immunoSEQ multiplex PCR; TCRdb's copy has only in-frame clones and leaves some out. The sample shows about 290,000 clones, about 89% of them seen only once. The sample taken for sequencing was PBMCs or T cells enriched from blood (not recorded which). Receptor source: a woman in her thirties or forties who had recovered from COVID-19.

This clone was observed once. This sequence joins TRBV16 and TRBJ1-1, with TRBD1 as a possible D gene (6 bases). Deletions cut 4 bases from V and 3 bases from J, with 18 bases between. The CDR3 has 16 amino acids. The germline V gene has CDR1 KGHSY and CDR2 FQNENV. CDR3 DNA: TGTGCCAGCAGCCCGAGCCTGACAGGTAGGGACACTGAAGCTTTCTTT. This gives the protein CASSPSLTGRDTEAFF.

The chain combines TRBV3-1 (or the pseudogene TRBV3-2) with TRBJ2-7; no clear D. There are 14 residues in the CDR3. The V end was cut by 1 base, the J end by 1 base, with 8 bases between. Per germline, CDR1 LGHDT and CDR2 YNNKEL (reference sequence). The CDR3 reads CASSQVRFSYEQYF. The CDR3 DNA sequence: TGTGCCAGCAGCCAAGTGAGATTTTCCTACGAGCAGTACTTC.

This sequence joins TRBV7-9 and TRBJ2-7, with 7 positions matching TRBD1. The trim removed 1 base at V and 2 bases at J, leaving 2 bases unmatched. Germline V gene lookup returns CDR1 SEHNR and CDR2 FQNEAQ (reference sequence). The CDR3 runs 14 residues. The CDR3 nucleotides are TGTGCCAGCAGCTTAGGGGACAGTGCCTACGAGCAGTACTTC. This codes for CASSLGDSAYEQYF.